This is a list of T cell receptor beta chains from one sample in a study of control samples from healthy donors and cancer patients. Here immunoSEQ multiplex PCR was the method, and the copy in TCRdb shows in-frame clones only, minus some. The data hold under 300,000 clones, with roughly 82% observed a single time. Sequencing input: PBMCs. The receptors here all came from an older woman with lung cancer. Each CDR3 is given with its conserved first and last residue. Fields, in order: J gene, V gene, D gene, CDR3 protein, CDR3 DNA. D genes are given only for firm matches.

TRBJ2-1 | TRBV5-1 | . | CASGAQSHNEQFF | TGCGCCAGCGGTGCACAGTCACACAATGAGCAGTTCTTC
TRBJ1-1 | TRBV19 | . | CASSITGRTEAFF | TGTGCCAGTAGTATTACAGGTCGGACTGAAGCTTTCTTT
TRBJ1-1 | TRBV6-1 | . | CASSEGIGLLLTEAFF | TGTGCCAGCAGTGAAGGGATCGGGCTCTTACTCACTGAAGCTTTCTTT
TRBJ1-3 | TRBV30 | TRBD1 | CAWAGTVGNTIYF | TGTGCCTGGGCTGGGACAGTTGGAAACACCATATATTTT
TRBJ1-6 | TRBV27 | TRBD1 | CASSSRQGRESPLHF | TGTGCCAGCAGTTCGCGACAGGGGAGGGAGTCACCCCTCCACTTT
TRBJ1-6 | TRBV9 | . | CASSAEIGPVNSPLHF | TGTGCCAGCAGCGCAGAAATTGGTCCTGTAAATTCACCCCTCCACTTT
TRBJ2-2 | TRBV12-5 | . | CASGLRNTGELFF | TGTGCTAGTGGTCTAAGGAACACCGGGGAGCTGTTTTTT
TRBJ1-4 | TRBV14 | . | CASSRKLSPNEKLFF | TGTGCCAGCAGCCGGAAACTTAGCCCTAATGAAAAACTGTTTTTT
TRBJ1-2 | TRBV4-1 | . | CASSQEATSRYGYTF | TGCGCCAGCAGCCAAGAGGCGACCTCCCGCTATGGCTACACCTTC
TRBJ2-7 | TRBV6-5 | . | CATTLTTAYEQYF | TGTGCCACCACCCTCACGACTGCCTACGAGCAGTACTTC
TRBJ2-3 | TRBV6-5 | . | CASSRDFSLDNTQYF | TGTGCCAGCAGTCGGGACTTCTCCCTTGATAATACGCAGTATTTT
TRBJ1-5 | TRBV30 | . | CAWSFTGGSQQPQHF | TGTGCCTGGAGTTTCACGGGGGGGAGTCAACAGCCCCAGCATTTT
TRBJ2-5 | TRBV4-2 | TRBD2 | CASSQGAGGPVTQYF | TGTGCCAGCAGCCAAGGAGCGGGGGGGCCCGTGACCCAGTACTTC